Listed below are T cell receptor beta chains from one sample, sequenced in a study of beta chain features in type 1 diabetes. The data were produced by immunoSEQ multiplex PCR, yet TCRdb's version contains in-frame clones alone and is incomplete. Of about 180,000 clones listed, about 13% are singletons. The sequenced material came from central memory CD4+ T cells from blood. The origin of the receptors is a woman between 18 and 30 years old in good health. Each CDR3 is given with its conserved first and last residue. A D gene is named only where the DNA matches it firmly. Not all rows give a size; the values are once, few, many and, for expanded clones, a class.

cdr3_nt	cdr3_aa	clone_size	v_call	j_call	d_call
TGTGCCAGCAGTGAGACAGGGGAGGTTCAGCCCCAGCATTTT	CASSETGEVQPQHF	.	TRBV6-1	TRBJ1-5	TRBD1
TGTGCCAGCAGTCCTCCGGGACAAGACATGGAAGCTTTCTTT	CASSPPGQDMEAFF	few	TRBV28	TRBJ1-1	.
TGTGCCAGCACCACCTCGACAGGGGGCTACGAGCAGTACTTC	CASTTSTGGYEQYF	.	TRBV6-5	TRBJ2-7	TRBD1
TGTGCCAGCAGTTTGGAGGGGGCGCCTTACGAGCAGTACTTC	CASSLEGAPYEQYF	.	TRBV28	TRBJ2-7	.
TGCAGCGGGGTAGTGGGAGGGGGAAGCTACGAGCAGTACTTC	CSGVVGGGSYEQYF	few	TRBV29-1	TRBJ2-7	.
TGTGCCTGGAGTGGTAGTGGAGGATTCTATGGCTACACCTTC	CAWSGSGGFYGYTF	.	TRBV30	TRBJ1-2	.
TGTGCCAGTGGGACAGATTCCTACAATGAGCAGTTCTTC	CASGTDSYNEQFF	few	TRBV28	TRBJ2-1	TRBD1
TGTGCCACCAGCAGAGGGCCGGGACAGGGGATTTCCGGGGAGCTGTTTTTT	CATSRGPGQGISGELFF	few	TRBV15	TRBJ2-2	TRBD1
TGCGCCAGCAGCTTGGATTGGGGGCCCAATCAGCCCCAGCATTTT	CASSLDWGPNQPQHF	.	TRBV5-1	TRBJ1-5	.
TGTGCCAGCAGCTCGGGACTAGCGGGGGACTTAGGGGAGCAGTACTTC	CASSSGLAGDLGEQYF	.	TRBV5-4	TRBJ2-7	TRBD2
TGTGCCAGCAGCTTAGGTAACCAAGAGACCCAGTACTTC	CASSLGNQETQYF	.	TRBV11-2	TRBJ2-5	.
TGTGCCTGGAGCCTACCGAATGGCGGGAGTTACGAGCAGTACTTC	CAWSLPNGGSYEQYF	few	TRBV30	TRBJ2-7	TRBD2
TGTGCCAGCAGCGACAGGGGCTGGAATGAAAAACTGTTTTTT	CASSDRGWNEKLFF	.	TRBV25-1	TRBJ1-4	TRBD1
TGTGCCAGCAGGATGGACTTCGACTCCTACGAGCAGTACTTC	CASRMDFDSYEQYF	.	TRBV6-5	TRBJ2-7	.
TGTGCCTGGAGTGTAACTAGCGGGAGAGGTGGAGGCAAAAACATTCAGTACTTC	CAWSVTSGRGGGKNIQYF	.	TRBV30	TRBJ2-4	TRBD2
TGTGCCAGCAGTTCGGACAGTTTCCTCACAGATACGCAGTATTTT	CASSSDSFLTDTQYF	few	TRBV27	TRBJ2-3	.
TGTGCCAGCAGCTTACCCCTAGCGGGAGGGGAGACCCAGTACTTC	CASSLPLAGGETQYF	.	TRBV7-9	TRBJ2-5	TRBD2
TGTGCCAGCAGGCAAGGACAGGCGAACACCGGGGAGCTGTTTTTT	CASRQGQANTGELFF	few	TRBV2	TRBJ2-2	TRBD1
TGTGCCAGCAGCTCCTTAGAGAACACTGAAGCTTTCTTT	CASSSLENTEAFF	few	TRBV9	TRBJ1-1	.
TGCGCCAGCAGCTTGTCGCGGGAAGAGACCCAGTACTTC	CASSLSREETQYF	.	TRBV5-1	TRBJ2-5	.
TGTGCCAGCACGCACAAGAACACTGAAGCTTTCTTT	CASTHKNTEAFF	.	TRBV6-6	TRBJ1-1	.
TGTGCCAGCAGTGGACAGGGTTGGGGCTACACCTTC	CASSGQGWGYTF	few	TRBV2	TRBJ1-2	TRBD1
TGCGCCAGCAGCCAAGATGTCCTAGCGGGAGGGTTTTCGGTCTTC	CASSQDVLAGGFSVF	.	TRBV4-3	TRBJ2-1	TRBD2
TGCGCCAGCAGCCAAGCAGGGTCTAGCGGAGGTTACAATGAGCAGTTCTTC	CASSQAGSSGGYNEQFF	few	TRBV4-1	TRBJ2-1	TRBD2
TGCGCCAGCAGTCACACGTTACAGTCAACGGAAACAGATACGCAGTATTTT	CASSHTLQSTETDTQYF	.	TRBV23-1	TRBJ2-3	.
TGCGCCAGCAGCCAAGATTACCGCGCGGGGGTCTATGGCTACACCTTC	CASSQDYRAGVYGYTF	.	TRBV4-1	TRBJ1-2	.
TGTGCCAGCAGTACCGGGACAGGGGAACGACAAGAGACCCAGTACTTC	CASSTGTGERQETQYF	.	TRBV27	TRBJ2-5	TRBD1
TGTGCCAGCGGTAACAGGGGATCCTACGAGCAGTACTTC	CASGNRGSYEQYF	.	TRBV27	TRBJ2-7	TRBD1
TGCAGCGTGGGCGGCAGGGACAGGGGAAACATTCAGTACTTC	CSVGGRDRGNIQYF	.	TRBV29-1	TRBJ2-4	TRBD1
TGTGCCAGCAGCTTAGGGCTAGCGGGACCCTACGAGCAGTACTTC	CASSLGLAGPYEQYF	.	TRBV7-6	TRBJ2-7	TRBD2
TGTGCCACCAGCATGGACTATGAGCAGTTCTTC	CATSMDYEQFF	few	TRBV15	TRBJ2-1	.
TGTGCCAGCAGTACCGGACAGGGACAGACTTTCTTT	CASSTGQGQTFF	.	TRBV5-6	TRBJ1-1	TRBD1
TGCGCCAGCAGCTTAACCGGGAGTAATTACAATGAGCAGTTCTTC	CASSLTGSNYNEQFF	few	TRBV5-1	TRBJ2-1	.
TGTGCCAGCAGTTACCGGGGGGACTCCTACAATGAGCAGTTCTTC	CASSYRGDSYNEQFF	.	TRBV2	TRBJ2-1	TRBD2
TGTGCCAGCAGCGTAGAGACAGGGACGCGGGAGCAGTACTTC	CASSVETGTREQYF	.	TRBV9	TRBJ2-7	TRBD1
TGTGCCAGTAGTATAGCATCTAGCGGGAGGCCTGTTCTCCAGTATTTT	CASSIASSGRPVLQYF	.	TRBV19	TRBJ2-3	TRBD2
TGTGCCAGCAGTTACTCGACAGGGCTCTACGAGCAGTACTTC	CASSYSTGLYEQYF	.	TRBV6-6	TRBJ2-7	TRBD1
TGTGCCAGCAGCCGAATAGCCCGAGGAGGCTCTGGGGCCAACGTCCTGACTTTC	CASSRIARGGSGANVLTF	.	TRBV5-4	TRBJ2-6	.
TGTGCCAGCAGCCAACTCGGGTCTTACAATGAGCAGTTCTTC	CASSQLGSYNEQFF	.	TRBV14	TRBJ2-1	.
TGCGCCAGCAGCCAAGAGGGACATCGGAACACTGAAGCTTTCTTT	CASSQEGHRNTEAFF	.	TRBV5-1	TRBJ1-1	.
TGCGCCAGCAGCCCCATCCCCGCTAGAATCGAGCAGTACTTC	CASSPIPARIEQYF	.	TRBV4-1	TRBJ2-7	.
TGCGCCAGCAGCTCGTTACTAGCGGGAGACCCCACAGATACGCAGTATTTT	CASSSLLAGDPTDTQYF	few	TRBV5-1	TRBJ2-3	TRBD2
TGTGCCAGCAGTCGACTACAGGATACGCAGTATTTT	CASSRLQDTQYF	.	TRBV27	TRBJ2-3	.
TGCGCCAGCAGCCTACTAGCGGGGAGAAACAATGAGCAGTTCTTC	CASSLLAGRNNEQFF	few	TRBV5-1	TRBJ2-1	TRBD2
TGTGCCAGCAGCTCAGAACAGGGATTGGAGGGCTACACCTTC	CASSSEQGLEGYTF	.	TRBV5-5	TRBJ1-2	.
TGTGCCAGCAGCGTAGGGGGGGGCAGAAGCACAGATACGCAGTATTTT	CASSVGGGRSTDTQYF	.	TRBV9	TRBJ2-3	.
TGTGCCTGTGGCACAGGAGGCAATCAGCCCCAGCATTTT	CACGTGGNQPQHF	.	TRBV30	TRBJ1-5	.
TGTGCCAGCAGTCAACTACCAGCTAACATTCAGTACTTC	CASSQLPANIQYF	.	TRBV6-1	TRBJ2-4	.
TGCAGCGTAGGGGGCAGGGGCCGAAACTATGGCTACACCTTC	CSVGGRGRNYGYTF	few	TRBV29-1	TRBJ1-2	TRBD1